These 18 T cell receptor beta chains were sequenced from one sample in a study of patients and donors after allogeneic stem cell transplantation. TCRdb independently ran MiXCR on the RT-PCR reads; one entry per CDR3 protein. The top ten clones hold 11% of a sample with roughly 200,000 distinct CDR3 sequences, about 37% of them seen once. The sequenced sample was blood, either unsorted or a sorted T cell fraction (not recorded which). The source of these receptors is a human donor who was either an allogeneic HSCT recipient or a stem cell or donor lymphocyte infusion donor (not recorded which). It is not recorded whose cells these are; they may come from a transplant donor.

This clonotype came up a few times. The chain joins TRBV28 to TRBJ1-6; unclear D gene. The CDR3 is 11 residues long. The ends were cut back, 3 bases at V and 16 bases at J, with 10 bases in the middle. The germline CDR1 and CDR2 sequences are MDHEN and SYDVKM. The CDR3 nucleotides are TGTGCCAGCAGTTTTGCGGAATTACTCCACTTT. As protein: CASSFAELLHF.

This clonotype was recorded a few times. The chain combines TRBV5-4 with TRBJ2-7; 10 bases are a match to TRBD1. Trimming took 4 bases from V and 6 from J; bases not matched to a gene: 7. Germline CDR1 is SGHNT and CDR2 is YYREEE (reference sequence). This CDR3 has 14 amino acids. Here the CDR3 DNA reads TGTGCCAGCAGCGGGGACAGGGGATGGGGCGAGCAGTACTTC. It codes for CASSGDRGWGEQYF.

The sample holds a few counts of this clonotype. The CDR3 DNA sequence: TGTGCCAGCAGTTACTCCCAGGCGACGGATACTGGAAACACCATATATTTT. Translating it yields CASSYSQATDTGNTIYF. The chain combines TRBV6-5 with TRBJ1-3; D not resolved. The CDR3 is 17 residues long. CDR1 and CDR2 (germline): MNHEY, SVGAGI. V dropped 0 bases and J dropped 2 bases, with 14 bases sitting between them.

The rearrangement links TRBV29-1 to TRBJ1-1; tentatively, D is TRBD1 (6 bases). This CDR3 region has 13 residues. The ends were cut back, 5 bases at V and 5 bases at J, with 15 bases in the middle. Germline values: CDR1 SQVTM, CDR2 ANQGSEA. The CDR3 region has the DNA TGCAGCGTTACTTATTACAGGGCGACTGAAGCTTTCTTT. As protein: CSVTYYRATEAFF.

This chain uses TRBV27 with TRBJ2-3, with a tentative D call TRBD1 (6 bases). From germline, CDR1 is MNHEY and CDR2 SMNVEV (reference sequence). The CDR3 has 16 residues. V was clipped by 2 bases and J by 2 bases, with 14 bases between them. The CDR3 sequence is CASSLTLGADTDTQYF. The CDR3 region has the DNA TGTGCCAGCAGTTTAACGCTGGGGGCTGACACAGATACGCAGTATTTT.

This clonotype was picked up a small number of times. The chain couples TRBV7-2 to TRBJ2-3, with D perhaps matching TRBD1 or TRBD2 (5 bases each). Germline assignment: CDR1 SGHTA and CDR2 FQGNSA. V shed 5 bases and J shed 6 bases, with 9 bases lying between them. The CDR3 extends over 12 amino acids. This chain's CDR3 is CASSPGADTQYF. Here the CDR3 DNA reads TGTGCCAGCAGCCCCGGGGCGGATACGCAGTATTTT.

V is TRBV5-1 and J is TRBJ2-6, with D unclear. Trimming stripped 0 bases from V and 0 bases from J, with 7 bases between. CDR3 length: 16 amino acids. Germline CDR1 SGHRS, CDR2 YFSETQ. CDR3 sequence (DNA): TGCGCCAGCAGCTTGGCCGCACACTCTGGGGCCAACGTCCTGACTTTC. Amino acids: CASSLAAHSGANVLTF.

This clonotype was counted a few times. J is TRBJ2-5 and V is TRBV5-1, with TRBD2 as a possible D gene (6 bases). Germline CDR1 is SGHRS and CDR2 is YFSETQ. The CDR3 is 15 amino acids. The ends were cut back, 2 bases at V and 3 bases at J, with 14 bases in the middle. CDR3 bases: TGCGCCAGCAGCTTCGGAGGGAGATTAAAAGAGACCCAGTACTTC. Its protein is CASSFGGRLKETQYF. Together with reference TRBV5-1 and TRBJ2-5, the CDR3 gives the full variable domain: KAGVTQTPRYLIKTRGQQVTLSCSPISGHRSVSWYQQTPGQGLQFLFEYFSETQRNKGNFPGRFSGRQFSNSRSEMNVSTLELGDSALYLCASSFGGRLKETQYFGPGTRLLVL.

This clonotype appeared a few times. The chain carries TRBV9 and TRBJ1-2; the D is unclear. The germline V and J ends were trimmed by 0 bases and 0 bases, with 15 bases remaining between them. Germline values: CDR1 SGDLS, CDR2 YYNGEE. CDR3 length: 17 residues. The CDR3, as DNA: TGTGCCAGCAGCGTAGGGGCCTTAACTGCGGCTAACTATGGCTACACCTTC. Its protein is CASSVGALTAANYGYTF. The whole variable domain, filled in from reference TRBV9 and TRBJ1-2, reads DSGVTQTPKHLITATGQRVTLRCSPRSGDLSVYWYQQSLDQGLQFLIQYYNGEERAKGNILERFSAQQFPDLHSELNLSSLELGDSALYFCASSVGALTAANYGYTFGSGTRLTVV.

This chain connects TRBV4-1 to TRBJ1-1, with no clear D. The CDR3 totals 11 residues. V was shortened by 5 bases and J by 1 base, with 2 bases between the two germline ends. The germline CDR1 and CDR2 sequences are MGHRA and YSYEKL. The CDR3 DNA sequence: TGCGCCAGCAGCTGGAACACTGAAGCTTTCTTT. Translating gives CASSWNTEAFF.

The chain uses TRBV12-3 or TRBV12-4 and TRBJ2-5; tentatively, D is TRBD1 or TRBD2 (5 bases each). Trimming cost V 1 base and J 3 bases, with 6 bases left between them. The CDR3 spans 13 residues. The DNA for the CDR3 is TGTGCCAGCAGTTTAGTGGGGGAAGAGACCCAGTACTTC. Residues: CASSLVGEETQYF.

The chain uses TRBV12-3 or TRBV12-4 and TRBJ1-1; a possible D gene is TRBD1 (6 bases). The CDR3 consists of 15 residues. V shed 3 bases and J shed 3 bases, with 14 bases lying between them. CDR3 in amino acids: CASSLDSQIDTEAFF. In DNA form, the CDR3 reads TGTGCCAGCAGTTTGGACAGCCAAATTGACACTGAAGCTTTCTTT.

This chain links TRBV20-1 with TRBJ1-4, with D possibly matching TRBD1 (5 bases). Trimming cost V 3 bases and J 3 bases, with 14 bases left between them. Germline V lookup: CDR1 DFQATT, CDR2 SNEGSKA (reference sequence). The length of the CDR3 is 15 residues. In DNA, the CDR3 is TGCAGTGCTAGGGGGGACGGCACGGCTAATGAAAAACTGTTTTTT. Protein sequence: CSARGDGTANEKLFF.

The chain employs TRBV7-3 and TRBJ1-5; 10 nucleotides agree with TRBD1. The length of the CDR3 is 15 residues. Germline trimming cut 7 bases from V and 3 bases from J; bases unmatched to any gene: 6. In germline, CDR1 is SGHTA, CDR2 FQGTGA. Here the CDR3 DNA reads TGTGCCAGCATCAGGGGACAGGGGCCCAATCAGCCCCAGCATTTT. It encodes CASIRGQGPNQPQHF.

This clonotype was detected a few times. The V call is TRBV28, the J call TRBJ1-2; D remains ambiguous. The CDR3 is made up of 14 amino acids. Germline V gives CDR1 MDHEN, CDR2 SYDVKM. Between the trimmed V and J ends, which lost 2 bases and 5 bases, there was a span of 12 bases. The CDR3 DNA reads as TGTGCCAGCAGTTTACCCTTCCTTGAATATGGCTACACCTTC. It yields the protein CASSLPFLEYGYTF.

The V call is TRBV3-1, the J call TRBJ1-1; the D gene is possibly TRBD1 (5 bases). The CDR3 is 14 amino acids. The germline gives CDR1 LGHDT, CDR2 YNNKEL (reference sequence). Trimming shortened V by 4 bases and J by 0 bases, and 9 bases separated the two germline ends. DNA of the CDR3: TGTGCCAGCAGCCCCGACAGTATGAACACTGAAGCTTTCTTT. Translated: CASSPDSMNTEAFF.

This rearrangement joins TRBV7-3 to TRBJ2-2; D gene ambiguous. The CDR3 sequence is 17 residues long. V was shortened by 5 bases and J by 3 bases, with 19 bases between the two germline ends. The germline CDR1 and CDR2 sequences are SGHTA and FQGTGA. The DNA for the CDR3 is TGTGCCAGCAGCCCGACGGCGAGGTCCCCACACACCGGGGAGCTGTTTTTT. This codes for CASSPTARSPHTGELFF.

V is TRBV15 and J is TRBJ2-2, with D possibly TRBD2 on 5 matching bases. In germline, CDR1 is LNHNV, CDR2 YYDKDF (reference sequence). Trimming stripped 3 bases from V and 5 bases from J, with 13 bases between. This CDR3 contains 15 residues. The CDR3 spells CATSSQFPGTGELFF. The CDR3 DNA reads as TGTGCCACCAGCAGTCAATTCCCGGGAACCGGGGAGCTGTTTTTT. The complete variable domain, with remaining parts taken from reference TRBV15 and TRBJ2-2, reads DAMVIQNPRYQVTQFGKPVTLSCSQTLNHNVMYWYQQKSSQAPKLLFHYYDKDFNNEADTPDNFQSRRPNTSFCFLDIRSPGLGDTAMYLCATSSQFPGTGELFFGEGSRLTVL.